This TCR beta chain is from a study of blood T cells in healthy people across ages. Together with a sample-barcoded 5' primer, a J-beta primer mix was included in a second PCR lasting roughly 6 to 12 cycles. TCRdb re-derived calls from the 5' RACE reads in MiXCR, one entry per CDR3 protein. Of about 930,000 distinct CDR3 sequences listed, about 29% are singletons. Whenever a sample was processed, at least 6 million PBMCs were isolated. Germline V CDR1 and CDR2: MNHEY, SVGEGT. This CDR3 has 15 residues. The V end lost 6 bases, the J end lost 5 bases, and 19 bases lay between the germline ends. The same data also contributed to another study, on T cells of mothers and their children. As that report states: For unrelated pairs as for related ones, thymic selection shapes TCR recombination output similarly.

V and J are TRBV6-2 or TRBV6-3 and TRBJ2-5, with a possible D match to TRBD1 (5 bases). The specimen sequenced was blood. The sequence was obtained from a woman aged 40 to 55 in good health. CDR3 in DNA: TGTGCCAGCAGCTACCTTCAGGGTTCTGGGGAGACCCAGTACTTC. It translates to CASSYLQGSGETQYF.